This T cell receptor beta chain was sequenced for a study of spatial heterogeneity in lung cancer. Study as a whole: Correlation of TCR transcript counts in tumor regions with a T cell module score from matched bulk RNA-seq was strong. The mean occurrence of each unique TCR and UMI combination in raw reads exceeded 8.5. General study findings and limits: It was found that expanded intratumoral alpha and beta TCR counts tracked tumor mutation counts.

Turning to this clonotype: Its specificity is unknown. This beta chain is an unintended read in a library built for alpha chains; its size means little.

CDR3 length equals 20 residues. In germline, CDR1 is SEHNR, CDR2 FQNEAQ (reference sequence). Losses at the gene ends were 1 base for V and 0 bases for J; bases not matched to a gene: 15. Noted time point: sample taken at primary tumor resection. Every molecule of TCR cDNA had its own unique molecular identifier. TCRdb ran MiXCR on the 5' RACE reads and lists one entry per CDR3 protein. The sample shows hundreds of distinct CDR3 sequences, 6.5% to 8.5% of them seen only once. Here the sequenced sample was lung tumor tissue, taken at surgery. This TCR was sampled from a female donor with early-stage non-small cell lung cancer. The genes are TRBV7-9 and TRBJ2-3; 8 positions agree with TRBD2. CDR3 sequence (DNA): TGTGCCAGCAGCTTAGGCCCCTACTCCTTAGCGGGAACTAGCACAGATACGCAGTATTTT. Translated: CASSLGPYSLAGTSTDTQYF.